Following are 21 T cell receptor beta chains from one sample sequenced in a study of high-grade serous ovarian cancer treatment subgroups. This table comes from immunoSEQ multiplex PCR, and its TCRdb copy is limited to in-frame clones, with some not included. This sample has around 2,000 clones, with 82% found just once. Tumor samples were obtained before definitive surgery or chemotherapy. Material for sequencing was tumor tissue. These receptors were taken from a human donor with high-grade serous ovarian cancer.

In the case of this clone: The same CDR3 can be traced to other DNA sequences in this sample. The genes are TRBV6-5 and TRBJ1-2, with D hard to call. Trimming shortened V by 10 bases and J by 1 base, and 16 bases separated the two germline ends. CDR3 length: 14 residues. Germline CDR1 MNHEY, CDR2 SVGAGI. CDR3 in amino acids: CANRRETDNYGYTF. CDR3 sequence (DNA): TGTGCCAACCGAAGGGAGACGGATAACTATGGCTACACCTTC.

The chain employs TRBV5-1 and TRBJ1-1; D unclear. V shed 0 bases and J shed 1 base, with 13 bases lying between them. This CDR3 contains 16 residues. CDR1 is SGHRS, CDR2 YFSETQ, per germline. As DNA, the CDR3 is TGCGCCAGCAGCTTGGCTGGCGCGGGGAAGAACACTGAAGCTTTCTTT. Amino acids: CASSLAGAGKNTEAFF.

V gene TRBV28 combines with J gene TRBJ2-2; D is uncertain. The CDR3 covers 13 residues. Germline V gene lookup returns CDR1 MDHEN and CDR2 SYDVKM. With 11 bases removed from V and 4 bases from J, the gap between germline ends came to 14 bases. The CDR3, as DNA: TGTGCCGCGACGCCCCCGACCACCGGGGAGCTGTTTTTT. Its translation: CAATPPTTGELFF. The variable domain in full, completed from reference TRBV28 and TRBJ2-2, reads DVKVTQSSRYLVKRTGEKVFLECVQDMDHENMFWYRQDPGLGLRLIYFSYDVKMKEKGDIPEGYSVSREKKERFSLILESASTNQTSMYLCAATPPTTGELFFGEGSRLTVL.

V usage is TRBV2 and J usage is TRBJ2-7; D unresolved. This CDR3 is 12 amino acids long. Germline CDR1 reads SNHLY; CDR2 reads FYNNEI. V was pared by 3 bases and J by 2 bases, with 5 bases between. The CDR3: CASSDDPYEQYV. CDR3 nucleotide sequence: TGTGCCAGCAGTGACGACCCCTACGAGCAGTACGTC.

The chain has TRBV28 and TRBJ2-7, with D perhaps matching TRBD1 (6 bases). Germline V gene data show CDR1 as MDHEN and CDR2 as SYDVKM. The CDR3 sequence is 13 residues long. V lost 8 bases and J 4 bases, leaving 15 bases between the germline ends. CDR3 in amino acids: CASGSGQTYEQYV. As DNA, the CDR3 is TGTGCCAGCGGATCCGGACAGACTTACGAGCAGTACGTC.

The chain employs TRBV5-1 and TRBJ2-3; 8 bases agree with TRBD2. The CDR3 contains 16 residues. Trimming took 3 bases from V and 0 from J; bases not matched to a gene: 6. Germline lookup yields CDR1 SGHRS and CDR2 YFSETQ. Here the CDR3 DNA reads TGCGCCAGCAGCTCTGGGGCTAGCGGGAGCACAGATACGCAGTATTTT. This sequence encodes CASSSGASGSTDTQYF.

The chain couples TRBV7-6 to TRBJ2-3; D unresolved. The V gene lost 9 bases and the J gene lost 2 bases, with 18 bases spanning the gap. CDR1 is SGHVS, CDR2 FNYEAQ, per germline. The CDR3 consists of 15 residues. The DNA for the CDR3 is TGTGCCAGTGGTGAAACCGGGCCCTCCACAGATACGCAGTATTTT. It translates to CASGETGPSTDTQYF.

This clone was picked up one time. V is TRBV6-4 and J is TRBJ2-3, with 11 bases matching TRBD2. Unmatched junction bases numbered 3, after V lost 0 bases and J lost 4 bases. The CDR3 length is 16 residues. Germline-derived CDR1 and CDR2 are MRHNA and SNTAGT. This chain's CDR3 is CASSDSTSGDSDTQYF. The CDR3 region has the DNA TGTGCCAGCAGTGACTCGACTAGCGGGGACTCAGATACGCAGTATTTT.

This chain links TRBV7-2 with TRBJ2-5; 12 bases agree with TRBD2. Germline V gene sequence: CDR1 SGHTA, CDR2 FQGNSA. The J segment lost 5 bases and the V segment lost 1 base, leaving 8 bases of the junction unmatched. The CDR3 spans 17 residues. The CDR3 sequence: CASSLGLASGGAETQYF. CDR3 coding DNA: TGTGCCAGCAGCTTAGGTCTGGCTAGCGGGGGGGCGGAGACCCAGTACTTC.

V and J are TRBV5-1 and TRBJ1-2; 9 positions agree with TRBD1. Germline V CDR1 and CDR2: SGHRS, YFSETQ. CDR3 length equals 15 residues. Trimming at V came to 4 bases and at J to 8 bases, leaving 12 bases not matched to a gene. The CDR3 bases are TGCGCCAGCAGCCCAGAGGACAGGGGTTGGGGAGGCTACACCTTC. The encoded protein is CASSPEDRGWGGYTF.

This chain links TRBV25-1 with TRBJ1-2; 7 nucleotides align to TRBD1. CDR1 and CDR2 from the germline V gene are MGHDK and SYGVNS. V trimming: 4 bases; J trimming: 5 bases; junction bases outside the gene matches: 10. This CDR3 region has 15 residues. Written as DNA, the CDR3 is TGTGCCAGCAGTGCTCGGGACAGCTATCTTTATGGCTACACCTTC. Translating gives CASSARDSYLYGYTF.

The rearrangement links TRBV14 to TRBJ2-5; TRBD2 might be the D (5 bases). The CDR3 spans 13 residues. The ends were cut back, 4 bases at V and 7 bases at J, with 13 bases in the middle. Germline values: CDR1 SGHDN, CDR2 FVKESK. This chain's CDR3 is CASSLTNAGTQYF. The CDR3 DNA is TGTGCCAGCAGCCTAACTAATGCGGGGACCCAGTACTTC. Together with reference TRBV14 and TRBJ2-5, the CDR3 gives the full variable domain: EAGVTQFPSHSVIEKGQTVTLRCDPISGHDNLYWYRRVMGKEIKFLLHFVKESKQDESGMPNNRFLAERTGGTYSTLKVQPAELEDSGVYFCASSLTNAGTQYFGPGTRLLVL.

This chain joins TRBV2 and TRBJ1-1; D unresolved. This CDR3 comprises 12 residues. V was pared by 7 bases and J by 0 bases, with 6 bases between. Germline assignment: CDR1 SNHLY and CDR2 FYNNEI. This CDR3 is CASNRLNTEAFF. In nucleotides, the CDR3 is TGTGCCAGCAACAGACTGAACACTGAAGCTTTCTTT.

This chain links TRBV6-5 with TRBJ2-5; the match to TRBD2 covers 8 bases. TRBJ2-7 matches the DNA end more closely, so the J call is doubtful. The germline gives CDR1 MNHEY, CDR2 SVGAGI. This CDR3 has 16 residues. Written as DNA, the CDR3 is TGTGCCAGCAGTTTAATGGGGACTAGTCCGTCCTACGAGCAGTACTTC. It yields the protein CASSLMGTSPSYEQYF.

The chain is built from TRBV10-3 and TRBJ2-1; possibly TRBD1 for D (5 bases). This CDR3 spans 16 amino acids. Trimming pared 0 bases from V and 6 bases from J, leaving 15 bases between. Germline V gives CDR1 ENHRY, CDR2 SYGVKD. CDR3 sequence reads: CAISESGIGALNEQFF. The CDR3 DNA reads as TGTGCCATCAGTGAGTCAGGGATAGGGGCTCTCAATGAGCAGTTCTTC.

This clone was recorded only once. The J gene is TRBJ1-5, the V gene TRBV6-1, with no clear D. The CDR3 covers 13 residues. V was trimmed by 3 bases and J by 9 bases, leaving 12 bases between them. The germline CDR1 and CDR2 sequences are MNHNS and SASEGT. The CDR3 region is CASSEAGRRPQHF. The CDR3 DNA reads as TGTGCCAGCAGTGAGGCAGGCCGGCGGCCCCAGCATTTT.

Only a few counts were recorded for this clone. This chain connects TRBV5-5 to TRBJ1-1, with 7 bases that match TRBD1. This CDR3 is 13 amino acids long. V lost 2 bases, J lost 5 bases, and 3 bases stayed unmatched. Germline V gene data show CDR1 as SGHKS and CDR2 as YYEKEE (reference sequence). Written as DNA, the CDR3 is TGTGCCAGCAGCTTTCAGGGGGGAACTGAAGCTTTCTTT. It is translated as CASSFQGGTEAFF.

J is TRBJ2-3 and V is TRBV7-2; possibly TRBD2 for D (6 bases). CDR3 length: 14 amino acids. The germline V gene has CDR1 SGHTA and CDR2 FQGNSA. The V and J ends lost 5 bases and 2 bases respectively, with 11 bases between them. In DNA, the CDR3 is TGTGCCAGCAGCGCGGGCGGGAACACAGATACGCAGTATTTT. As protein: CASSAGGNTDTQYF.

The genes are TRBV11-2 and TRBJ2-3; D is unresolved. V dropped 2 bases and J dropped 2 bases, with 5 bases sitting between them. The CDR3 length is 13 residues. Germline-derived CDR1 and CDR2 are SGHAT and FQNNGV. The CDR3 DNA follows: TGTGCCAGCAGCTTACTCATCACAGATACGCAGTATTTT. It codes for CASSLLITDTQYF.

This clone has a single count. The chain combines TRBV6-5 with TRBJ1-2; 7 bases fit TRBD1. V shed 6 bases, J shed 3 bases, and the junction held 7 bases outside the gene matches. The germline V gene has CDR1 MNHEY and CDR2 SVGAGI. This CDR3 is built from 14 residues. The CDR3 DNA reads TGTGCCAGCAGCCGTAAGACAGGGTACTATGGCTACACCTTC. This translates into CASSRKTGYYGYTF.

This chain joins TRBV7-2 and TRBJ1-1; D may be TRBD1 (6 bases). V lost 7 bases and J lost 0, with 15 bases in between. CDR1 and CDR2 from the germline V gene are SGHTA and FQGNSA. This CDR3 region has 15 residues. The CDR3 sequence is CASTPTGQVNTEAFF. Written as DNA, the CDR3 is TGTGCCAGCACCCCCACGGGACAAGTGAACACTGAAGCTTTCTTT. The full variable domain, with the rest looked up from reference TRBV7-2 and TRBJ1-1, is GAGVSQSPSNKVTEKGKDVELRCDPISGHTALYWYRQSLGQGLEFLIYFQGNSAPDKSGLPSDRFSAERTGGSVSTLTIQRTQQEDSAVYLCASTPTGQVNTEAFFGQGTRLTVV.